Shown below are 32 T cell receptor beta chains from a single sample sequenced in a study of metastatic and nonmetastatic thyroid tumors (dated by TCRdb to the early 2020s). Library preparation was by PCR. Sequenced on an Illumina HiSeq 4000. TCRdb's own reprocessing of the public reads used fastp at Q25 and MiXCR and kept productive beta chains. This sample comprises approximately 13,000 clones, around a quarter of them detected only once. 3.6% of the sample is taken by the ten largest. No treatment had been received by any patient before thyroid surgery. Sequenced input: blood. These receptors originate from a female donor with papillary thyroid cancer or a benign thyroid nodule (not recorded which). Some clones in this sample may be carry-over from other donors' samples.

At least ten counts were recorded for this clone. The rearrangement joins TRBV7-9 to TRBJ2-5; tentative D call: TRBD1 (6 bases). V lost 3 bases, J lost 1 base, and 9 bases lay in between. CDR3 length equals 14 residues. From germline, CDR1 is SEHNR and CDR2 FQNEAQ (reference sequence). In DNA form, the CDR3 reads TGTGCCAGCAGCTTTACAGGGACCCAAGAGACCCAGTACTTC. Encoded protein: CASSFTGTQETQYF.

By sample fraction, this clone is medium-sized. The CDR3 DNA is TGTGCCACCGGGACTAGCGGGGGGAACTCCTACAATGAGCAGTTCTTC. As protein: CATGTSGGNSYNEQFF. The gene calls are TRBV24-1 and TRBJ2-1, with 15 bases aligning to TRBD2. The CDR3 runs 16 residues. The ends lost 9 bases at V and 0 bases at J; junction bases unmatched: 2. CDR1 is KGHDR, CDR2 SFDVKD, per germline.

This clone is medium-sized within its sample. V gene TRBV6-1 combines with J gene TRBJ2-3; a weak D match, TRBD2 (6 bases). Trimming removed 2 bases from V and 4 bases from J, with 16 bases in between. CDR3 length: 16 amino acids. Germline CDR1 is MNHNS and CDR2 is SASEGT. The CDR3 DNA is TGTGCCAGCAGTGAACTCCCGGCGGGGCGGGCAGATACGCAGTATTTT. Its translation: CASSELPAGRADTQYF.

This clone was seen at least ten times. This sequence joins TRBV20-1 and TRBJ2-3; tentatively, D is TRBD2 (6 bases). This CDR3 region has 13 residues. V gave up 3 bases and J gave up 4 bases, with 11 bases separating them. Germline values: CDR1 DFQATT, CDR2 SNEGSKA (reference sequence). The CDR3 is CSASLTSADTQYF. CDR3 nucleotide sequence: TGCAGTGCTAGTCTGACTAGTGCAGATACGCAGTATTTT.

At least ten counts were recorded for this clone. A read error is possible here, since a much larger clone lies one base away. This sample includes further DNA sequences coding for the same CDR3. V and J are TRBV5-1 and TRBJ2-2, with D possibly TRBD2 on 6 matching bases. CDR1 and CDR2 from the germline V gene are SGHRS and YFSETQ. Trimming took 2 bases from V and 4 from J, leaving 12 bases between them. The CDR3 covers 15 residues. The CDR3 reads CASSFGAGGTGELFF. CDR3 DNA: TGCGCCAGCAGCTTCGGAGCGGGTGGCACCGGGGAGCTGTTTTTT.

Within the sample, this clone is medium-sized. CDR3 sequence: CASSIAGGGTYGYTF. The DNA for the CDR3 is TGTGCCAGTAGTATAGCTGGAGGGGGCACCTATGGCTACACCTTC. The chain has TRBV19 and TRBJ1-2; 7 bases line up with TRBD1. Germline V gives CDR1 LNHDA, CDR2 SQIVND (reference sequence). The CDR3 runs to 15 residues. V trimming: 1 base; J trimming: 4 bases; junction bases outside the gene matches: 6.

In its sample, this clone is medium-sized. This rearrangement joins TRBV28 to TRBJ2-7; D may match TRBD1 or TRBD2 (5 bases each). Trimming left V 7 bases short and J 2 bases short, with 18 bases between. Germline V gene sequence: CDR1 MDHEN, CDR2 SYDVKM. The CDR3 is 15 amino acids. As DNA, the CDR3 is TGTGCCAGCATATCCCGCCGGGACCGAGCCTACGAGCAGTACTTC. Translation gives CASISRRDRAYEQYF.

This clone counts as medium-sized. This chain connects TRBV15 to TRBJ1-1, with D possibly TRBD1 on 6 matching bases. CDR3 length equals 13 residues. From germline, CDR1 is LNHNV and CDR2 YYDKDF (reference sequence). V was shortened by 4 bases and J by 5 bases, with 11 bases between the two germline ends. The CDR3 DNA is TGTGCCACCAGCATCGGGGGCGGAACTGAAGCTTTCTTT. Its translation: CATSIGGGTEAFF.

This clone was counted ten times or more. The chain uses TRBV5-1 and TRBJ2-3; 13 bases fit TRBD2. The CDR3 is made up of 16 amino acids. V lost 4 bases and J lost 1; bases outside the gene matches: 3. Germline-derived CDR1 and CDR2 are SGHRS and YFSETQ. The CDR3, as DNA: TGCGCCAGCAGCCCCGGACTAGCGGGGGGCACAGATACGCAGTATTTT. This gives the protein CASSPGLAGGTDTQYF.

In its sample, this clone ranks as medium-sized. This rearrangement joins TRBV20-1 to TRBJ2-7; D is unclear. The germline gives CDR1 DFQATT, CDR2 SNEGSKA (reference sequence). The CDR3 extends over 13 amino acids. The germline V and J ends were trimmed by 3 bases and 7 bases, with 16 bases remaining between them. CDR3 DNA: TGCAGTGCTAGCGACCTCGGTCTGGGGGAGCAGTACTTC. Its translation is CSASDLGLGEQYF.

The sample holds many counts of this clone. This clone may be a read error of a much larger clone one base away. Here the CDR3 omits its conserved ending phenylalanine or tryptophan, so a read error is the likely source. The J gene is TRBJ2-1, the V gene TRBV2, with 7 bases identical to TRBD2. This CDR3 is 13 amino acids long. Germline CDR1 SNHLY, CDR2 FYNNEI. V dropped 6 bases and J dropped 4; count of bases not matched to a gene: 3. CDR3 amino acids: CASRSGEYNEQFL. The CDR3, as DNA: TGTGCCAGCAGGAGCGGGGAATACAATGAGCAGTTCCTC.

This clone counts as medium-sized. The chain joins TRBV10-3 to TRBJ1-5; 9 bases line up with TRBD1. Unmatched junction bases numbered 5, after V lost 2 bases and J lost 9 bases. Germline V gene lookup returns CDR1 ENHRY and CDR2 SYGVKD. The CDR3 extends over 14 amino acids. In DNA form, the CDR3 reads TGTGCCATCAGTGAGGACAGGGGGAGCGGGCCCCAGCATTTT. Translating it yields CAISEDRGSGPQHF.

There are many counts of this clone. V gene TRBV4-2 combines with J gene TRBJ1-2, with 7 positions matching TRBD1. The V gene's germline CDR1 is LGHNA and CDR2 YNFKEQ. The trim removed 0 bases at V and 2 bases at J, leaving 12 bases unmatched. This CDR3 comprises 18 residues. CDR3 bases: TGTGCCAGCAGCCAAGATCTCCTGTCGACAGGGAAAAACTATGGCTACACCTTC. This sequence encodes CASSQDLLSTGKNYGYTF.

As concerns this clone: Other DNA variants within this sample encode the same CDR3. This chain connects TRBV11-2 to TRBJ1-2; D remains unclear. Germline CDR1 reads SGHAT; CDR2 reads FQNNGV. The CDR3 runs to 15 residues. Deletions cut 5 bases from V and 5 bases from J, with 18 bases between. The CDR3 DNA reads as TGTGCCAGCAGCCCACTATACCGGGTCGGATATGGCTACACCTTC. This encodes CASSPLYRVGYGYTF.

The CDR3 DNA sequence: TGTGCCAGCAGCCCCAGCGTGGGGGGCATAGGCGAGCAGTACTTC. Translated, it gives CASSPSVGGIGEQYF. The chain recombines TRBV3-1 with TRBJ2-7; TRBD1 or TRBD2 may be the D gene (6 bases each). CDR3 length: 15 amino acids. Trimming shortened V by 4 bases and J by 6 bases, and 19 bases separated the two germline ends. Germline V gives CDR1 LGHDT, CDR2 YNNKEL (reference sequence).

The CDR3 DNA reads as TGTGCCAGCAGCTTAGATCCATCGGGACGGAACAATGAGCAGTTCTTC. It specifies CASSLDPSGRNNEQFF. The J gene is TRBJ2-1, the V gene TRBV11-3; D is tentatively TRBD1 or TRBD2 (5 bases each). The germline V and J ends were trimmed by 0 bases and 5 bases, with 14 bases remaining between them. The V gene's germline CDR1 is SGHNT and CDR2 YENEEA. This CDR3 has 16 amino acids. Filled out from reference TRBV11-3 and TRBJ2-1, the complete variable domain reads EAGVVQSPRYKIIEKKQPVAFWCNPISGHNTLYWYLQNLGQGPELLIRYENEEAVDDSQLPKDRFSAERLKGVDSTLKIQPAELGDSAVYLCASSLDPSGRNNEQFFGPGTRLTVL.

This clone showed up many times. The chain uses TRBV20-1 and TRBJ2-2, with D maybe TRBD2 (5 bases). Trimming pared 3 bases from V and 1 base from J, leaving 15 bases between. Germline V gene lookup returns CDR1 DFQATT and CDR2 SNEGSKA (reference sequence). The CDR3 is made up of 16 amino acids. In DNA, the CDR3 is TGCAGTGCTAGGGCGGCGGGCAAACGGAACACCGGGGAGCTGTTTTTT. This sequence encodes CSARAAGKRNTGELFF.

This clone was found many times. The chain joins TRBV30 to TRBJ1-6, with D possibly matching TRBD1 (6 bases). V lost 3 bases and J 9 bases, leaving 12 bases between the germline ends. The CDR3 has 13 amino acids. Germline V CDR1 and CDR2: GTSNPN, SVGIG (reference sequence). The CDR3 here is CAWRGGAVSPLHF. As DNA, the CDR3 is TGTGCCTGGAGAGGGGGAGCTGTTTCACCCCTCCACTTT.

This clone showed up just a few times. The V call is TRBV6-1, the J call TRBJ1-4, with 7 positions matching TRBD1. With V trimmed by 9 bases and J by 2 bases, 6 bases remained unmatched. Germline V gene sequence: CDR1 MNHNS, CDR2 SASEGT. The CDR3 is 14 residues long. CDR3 residues: CASGTGETNEKLFF. CDR3 in DNA: TGTGCCAGTGGTACAGGGGAGACTAATGAAAAACTGTTTTTT.

By share of the sample, this clone is medium-sized. This sequence joins TRBV6-6 and TRBJ2-5; D is possibly TRBD1 or TRBD2 (5 bases each). CDR3 length equals 14 residues. The ends were cut back, 0 bases at V and 5 bases at J, with 10 bases in the middle. The V gene's germline CDR1 is MNHNY and CDR2 SVGAGI (reference sequence). The CDR3 sequence: CASSYSGGRETQYF. The CDR3 DNA follows: TGTGCCAGCAGTTACTCTGGGGGACGGGAGACCCAGTACTTC.

Many counts were recorded for this clone. The CDR3 region is CAWSGGGENYEQYF. As DNA, the CDR3 is TGTGCCTGGAGTGGTGGGGGGGAGAACTACGAGCAGTACTTC. The rearrangement joins TRBV30 to TRBJ2-7; the match to TRBD2 covers 7 bases. CDR1 is GTSNPN, CDR2 SVGIG, per germline (reference sequence). This CDR3 comprises 14 residues. V shed 1 base and J 3 bases; nucleotides not matched to a gene: 6.

This clone was found many times. DNA of the CDR3: TGCAGTGCTAGAGACCCCGAGGGGGCGCTGGGCTACACCTTC. It is translated as CSARDPEGALGYTF. J is TRBJ1-2 and V is TRBV20-1, with TRBD1 identical over 7 bases. V shed 0 bases and J 8 bases; nucleotides not matched to a gene: 9. There are 14 residues in the CDR3. Germline V CDR1 and CDR2: DFQATT, SNEGSKA (reference sequence).

This clone was picked up many times. J is TRBJ1-1 and V is TRBV7-8; D possibly corresponds to TRBD1 (5 bases). Germline CDR1 and CDR2: SGHVS and FQNEAQ. V gave up 5 bases and J gave up 0 bases, with 19 bases separating them. The CDR3 extends over 17 amino acids. The CDR3 bases are TGTGCCAGCAGCCCCGACAGAGCCTTACTTCTGAACACTGAAGCTTTCTTT. This encodes CASSPDRALLLNTEAFF.

The sample holds a few counts of this clone. This chain links TRBV24-1 with TRBJ2-3; 11 bases match TRBD2. V lost 5 bases to trimming and J lost 0 bases; unmatched junction nucleotides: 3. The CDR3 runs to 16 residues. Germline assignment: CDR1 KGHDR and CDR2 SFDVKD. In DNA form, the CDR3 reads TGTGCCACCAGTGGTAGGACTAGCGGGAGCACAGATACGCAGTATTTT. Protein: CATSGRTSGSTDTQYF.

Ten or more counts support this clone. This chain uses TRBV30 with TRBJ1-6, with D unclear. Looked up from germline, CDR1 is GTSNPN and CDR2 is SVGIG (reference sequence). This CDR3 is 13 amino acids long. V was clipped by 4 bases and J by 7 bases, with 11 bases between them. As DNA, the CDR3 is TGTGCCTGGACTGGGCAGGCAAATTCACCCCTCCACTTT. Translating it yields CAWTGQANSPLHF. The full variable domain, its missing parts supplied by reference TRBV30 and TRBJ1-6, is SQTIHQWPATLVQPVGSPLSLECTVEGTSNPNLYWYRQAAGRGLQLLFYSVGIGQISSEVPQNLSASRPQDRQFILSSKKLLLSDSGFYLCAWTGQANSPLHFGNGTRLTVT.

This clone appeared a few times. The chain carries TRBV29-1 and TRBJ2-2, with a tentative D call TRBD1 (6 bases). Germline V gives CDR1 SQVTM, CDR2 ANQGSEA. V lost 6 bases and J 0 bases, leaving 8 bases between the germline ends. The CDR3 extends over 13 amino acids. CDR3 nucleotides: TGCAGCGTGGACAGCCCGAACACCGGGGAGCTGTTTTTT. Translation gives CSVDSPNTGELFF.

This clone came up many times. A read error is possible here, since a much larger clone lies one base away. J is TRBJ2-2 and V is TRBV7-7; 8 positions agree with TRBD1. This CDR3 has 15 residues. Germline lookup yields CDR1 SSHAT and CDR2 FNYEAQ (reference sequence). The CDR3: CAGSFGTGNTGELFF. For the CDR3, the DNA is TGTGCTGGCAGCTTCGGGACAGGGAACACCGGGGAGCTGTTTTTT.

This clone came up many times. This chain uses TRBV7-9 with TRBJ2-5, with 7 nucleotides matching TRBD1. The CDR3 loop spans 16 amino acids. Losses at the gene ends were 5 bases for V and 4 bases for J; bases not matched to a gene: 13. Germline V CDR1 and CDR2: SEHNR, FQNEAQ (reference sequence). The CDR3 DNA sequence: TGTGCCAGCAGCGGCCGAGGGGGCTTAGGTGGAGAGACCCAGTACTTC. Protein: CASSGRGGLGGETQYF. Full variable domain (remainder filled in from reference TRBV7-9 and TRBJ2-5): DTGVSQNPRHKITKRGQNVTFRCDPISEHNRLYWYRQTLGQGPEFLTYFQNEAQLEKSRLLSDRFSAERPKGSFSTLEIQRTEQGDSAMYLCASSGRGGLGGETQYFGPGTRLLVL.

This clone was detected many times. A much larger clone differs from this one at a single base, so this may be a read error. The sample holds other DNA sequences that translate to the same CDR3. V gene TRBV7-2 combines with J gene TRBJ1-6; TRBD1 matches at 10 bases. The CDR3 is made up of 15 amino acids. Germline lookup yields CDR1 SGHTA and CDR2 FQGNSA. The CDR3 loop reads CASSLAGQGYSPLHF. CDR3 DNA sequence: TGTGCTAGCAGCTTAGCGGGACAGGGGTATTCACCCCTCCACTTT.

This clone was seen many times. V usage is TRBV11-2 and J usage is TRBJ2-1; D may be TRBD2 (6 bases). From germline, CDR1 is SGHAT and CDR2 FQNNGV. There are 14 residues in the CDR3. The V and J ends lost 6 bases and 7 bases respectively, with 16 bases between them. The CDR3 spells CASSGESGRNEQFF. DNA for the CDR3: TGTGCCAGCAGTGGAGAATCGGGGAGGAATGAGCAGTTCTTC.

The table lists this clone with a few counts. The CDR3 region is CASSDSAGATDTQYF. CDR3 nucleotide sequence: TGTGCCAGCAGTGACTCAGCGGGGGCCACAGATACGCAGTATTTT. The chain links TRBV6-4 to TRBJ2-3, with TRBD2 identical over 8 bases. The germline gives CDR1 MRHNA, CDR2 SNTAGT. This CDR3 is 15 amino acids long. V was clipped by 0 bases and J by 2 bases; unmatched bases: 1.

This clone was counted a few times. This rearrangement joins TRBV15 to TRBJ1-4; tentative D call: TRBD1 (5 bases). CDR3 length: 15 amino acids. The germline V and J ends were trimmed by 4 bases and 4 bases, with 13 bases remaining between them. Germline V gene lookup returns CDR1 LNHNV and CDR2 YYDKDF (reference sequence). The CDR3 DNA sequence: TGTGCCACCAGCATATATGGTGGGGGTAATGAAAAACTGTTTTTT. This gives the protein CATSIYGGGNEKLFF. Filled out from reference TRBV15 and TRBJ1-4, the complete variable domain reads DAMVIQNPRYQVTQFGKPVTLSCSQTLNHNVMYWYQQKSSQAPKLLFHYYDKDFNNEADTPDNFQSRRPNTSFCFLDIRSPGLGDTAMYLCATSIYGGGNEKLFFGSGTQLSVL.